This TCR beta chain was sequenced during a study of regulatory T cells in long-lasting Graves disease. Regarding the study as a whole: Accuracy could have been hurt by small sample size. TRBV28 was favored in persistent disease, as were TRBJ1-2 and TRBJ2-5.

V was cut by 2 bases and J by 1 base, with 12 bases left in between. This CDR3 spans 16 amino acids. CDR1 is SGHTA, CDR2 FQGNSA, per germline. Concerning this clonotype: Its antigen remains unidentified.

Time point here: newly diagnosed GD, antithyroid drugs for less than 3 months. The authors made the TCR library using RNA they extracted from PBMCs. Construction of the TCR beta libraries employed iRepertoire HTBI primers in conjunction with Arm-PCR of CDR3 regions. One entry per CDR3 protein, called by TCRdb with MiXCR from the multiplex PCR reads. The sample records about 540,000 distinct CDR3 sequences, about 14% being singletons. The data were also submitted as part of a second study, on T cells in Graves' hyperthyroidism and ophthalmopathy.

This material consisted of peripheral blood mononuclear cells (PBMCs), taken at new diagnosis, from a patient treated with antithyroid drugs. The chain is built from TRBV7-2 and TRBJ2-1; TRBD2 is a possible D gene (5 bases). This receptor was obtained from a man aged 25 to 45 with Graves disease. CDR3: CASSLRMTGSYNEQFF. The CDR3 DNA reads TGTGCCAGCAGCTTACGTATGACGGGGTCCTACAATGAGCAGTTCTTC.